This T cell receptor (beta chain) was sequenced in a study of CD8 T cells in ankylosing spondylitis. The study, taken as a whole, reports: Previous work reported some of these motif variants in the synovial fluid and blood of reactive arthritis. It appeared that ankylosing spondylitis blood was characterized by a TCR beta motif of several highly homologous variants.

As the method for making TCR beta libraries, quantitative 5'-RACE with molecular barcodes was used. TCRdb reanalysed the 5' RACE reads using MiXCR and keeps one entry per CDR3 protein. Altogether some 350,000 distinct CDR3 sequences are present, roughly 14% being singletons, with the ten largest covering about 1%. Regarding this clonotype: Its antigen is unidentified.

Sample: blood, either unsorted or a sorted T cell fraction (not recorded which). The TCR originated in a male donor with ankylosing spondylitis or in good health (not recorded which).

CDR3 DNA sequence: TGTGCCAGCAGCTCCCCTACAGGGGTCTCTAACTATGGCTACACCTTC. It encodes CASSSPTGVSNYGYTF. This chain joins TRBV11-2 and TRBJ1-2; 7 bases are a match to TRBD1. This CDR3 has 16 residues. The germline gives CDR1 SGHAT, CDR2 FQNNGV. V shed 4 bases and J 0 bases; nucleotides not matched to a gene: 8.